The 17 T cell receptor beta chains listed next were all sequenced from one sample in a study of molecular identifiers for immune sequencing clone quantification. TCRdb reprocessed the PCR reads via MiXCR and lists one record per CDR3 protein. Counted here are 460,000 or so distinct CDR3 sequences, around 21% occurring once; the ten biggest clones make up roughly 0.81%. The sequenced material came from naive CD8+ T cells from blood, with Jurkat cell RNA spiked in. Subset of the sample: FACS-sorted CD8+CD4-CCR7+CD45RA+ naive T cells. The receptors were sampled from a human donor in good health. Some libraries in this study had Jurkat cell RNA spiked in.

This sequence joins TRBV7-9 and TRBJ2-7; no reliable D call. The CDR3 extends over 14 amino acids. The germline CDR1 and CDR2 sequences are SEHNR and FQNEAQ (reference sequence). V was shortened by 5 bases and J by 6 bases, with 17 bases between the two germline ends. DNA for the CDR3: TGTGCCAGCAGCCAATCACAGTGTTCGTTCGAGCAGTACTTC. Its translation: CASSQSQCSFEQYF.

J is TRBJ1-4 and V is TRBV30; no definite D call. Trimming took off 2 bases at V and 5 bases at J, with 6 bases between the two ends. CDR3 length: 12 residues. Germline CDR1 and CDR2: GTSNPN and SVGIG (reference sequence). CDR3 in DNA: TGTGCCTGGAGTCCAGAGAATGAAAAACTGTTTTTT. As protein: CAWSPENEKLFF. The variable domain in full, completed from reference TRBV30 and TRBJ1-4, reads SQTIHQWPATLVQPVGSPLSLECTVEGTSNPNLYWYRQAAGRGLQLLFYSVGIGQISSEVPQNLSASRPQDRQFILSSKKLLLSDSGFYLCAWSPENEKLFFGSGTQLSVL.

The table lists this clonotype with many counts. The genes are TRBV4-1 and TRBJ2-3; D may correspond to TRBD1 or TRBD2 (5 bases each). This CDR3 is built from 13 residues. Trimming stripped 4 bases from V and 6 bases from J, with 11 bases between. Germline CDR1 MGHRA, CDR2 YSYEKL. This CDR3 reads CASSPGRADTQYF. The CDR3 DNA reads as TGCGCCAGCAGCCCAGGGCGGGCCGATACGCAGTATTTT.

The table lists this clonotype with many counts. The rearrangement joins TRBV29-1 to TRBJ1-1; D may be TRBD1 (5 bases). In germline, CDR1 is SQVTM, CDR2 ANQGSEA. V was trimmed by 3 bases and J by 8 bases, leaving 10 bases between them. This CDR3 contains 11 residues. CDR3 nucleotide sequence: TGCAGCGTTGAGTTGGGGGGGGAAGCTTTCTTT. Protein product: CSVELGGEAFF.

V is TRBV7-7 and J is TRBJ2-2; TRBD1 is a possible D gene (5 bases). Germline V gives CDR1 SSHAT, CDR2 FNYEAQ (reference sequence). Trimming took 4 bases from V and 5 from J, leaving 17 bases between them. The CDR3 runs 16 residues. CDR3 in DNA: TGTGCCAGCAGCTCGACAGACCCCTCCAGGACCGGGGAGCTGTTTTTT. Its protein product is CASSSTDPSRTGELFF.

The chain links TRBV5-1 to TRBJ2-1; D is unresolved. This CDR3 has 13 residues. V was trimmed by 0 bases and J by 4 bases, leaving 5 bases between them. Germline-derived CDR1 and CDR2 are SGHRS and YFSETQ. The CDR3 protein is CASSLESYNEQFF. In DNA, the CDR3 is TGCGCCAGCAGCTTGGAGAGTTACAATGAGCAGTTCTTC. The complete variable domain, with remaining parts taken from reference TRBV5-1 and TRBJ2-1, reads KAGVTQTPRYLIKTRGQQVTLSCSPISGHRSVSWYQQTPGQGLQFLFEYFSETQRNKGNFPGRFSGRQFSNSRSEMNVSTLELGDSALYLCASSLESYNEQFFGPGTRLTVL.

Remarks on this clonotype: Compared with germline, one end of the junction differs, possibly owing to a read error. This chain uses TRBV19 with TRBJ2-2; D possibly corresponds to TRBD1 (5 bases). Per the germline V gene, CDR1 is LNHDA and CDR2 is SQIVND (reference sequence). This CDR3 is built from 15 residues. CDR3 nucleotides: TGTGCCAGTTGTATTGTCACAGGGAACACCGGGGAGCTGTTTTTT. Residues: CASCIVTGNTGELFF. The entire variable domain, with the rest obtained from reference TRBV19 and TRBJ2-2, is as follows: DGGITQSPKYLFRKEGQNVTLSCEQNLNHDAMYWYRQDPGQGLRLIYYSQIVNDFQKGDIAEGYSVSREKKESFPLTVTSAQKNPTAFYLCASCIVTGNTGELFFGEGSRLTVL.

This clonotype appeared a few times. The genes are TRBV12-3 or TRBV12-4 and TRBJ2-6, with D unresolved. The CDR3 sequence is 16 residues long. V lost 6 bases and J 4 bases, leaving 16 bases between the germline ends. CDR3: CASSGPSPWGANVLTF. The DNA for the CDR3 is TGTGCCAGCAGCGGACCGTCCCCGTGGGGGGCCAACGTCCTGACTTTC.

This clonotype has ten or more counts. The gene calls are TRBV4-3 and TRBJ1-2, with D maybe TRBD1 (5 bases). Germline-derived CDR1 and CDR2 are LGHNA and YSLEER. Trimming took off 0 bases at V and 1 base at J, with 12 bases between the two ends. The CDR3 is 16 amino acids. CDR3 region: CASSQDSGRVNYGYTF. The CDR3 coding sequence is TGCGCCAGCAGCCAAGATTCGGGCAGGGTTAACTATGGCTACACCTTC.

About this clonotype: A much larger clone differs by one base, so this may be a read error. The V call is TRBV5-5, the J call TRBJ1-1; TRBD1 might be the D (5 bases). Germline-derived CDR1 and CDR2 are SGHKS and YYEKEE (reference sequence). CDR3 length: 13 residues. Trimming took off 5 bases at V and 6 bases at J, with 14 bases between the two ends. This CDR3 is CASSWTPFSEAFF. The CDR3, as DNA: TGTGCCAGCAGTTGGACACCGTTCTCTGAAGCTTTCTTT.

This clonotype came up many times. This chain connects TRBV7-9 to TRBJ2-3; TRBD2 aligns across 10 bases. This CDR3 region has 16 residues. The germline CDR1 and CDR2 sequences are SEHNR and FQNEAQ (reference sequence). With 1 base clipped from V and 4 bases from J, the junction kept 5 bases outside the gene matches. The CDR3 reads CASSLGAGGPADTQYF. The CDR3 nucleotides are TGTGCCAGCAGCTTAGGAGCGGGGGGGCCAGCAGATACGCAGTATTTT. The full variable domain, its missing parts supplied by reference TRBV7-9 and TRBJ2-3, is DTGVSQNPRHKITKRGQNVTFRCDPISEHNRLYWYRQTLGQGPEFLTYFQNEAQLEKSRLLSDRFSAERPKGSFSTLEIQRTEQGDSAMYLCASSLGAGGPADTQYFGPGTRLTVL.

In this sample, this clonotype turned up many times. The rearrangement uses TRBV7-6 and TRBJ2-6; D not resolved. CDR1 is SGHVS, CDR2 FNYEAQ, per germline. The ends were cut back, 1 base at V and 0 bases at J, with 10 bases in the middle. CDR3 length equals 17 residues. The CDR3 loop is CASSLGSLSSGANVLTF. In nucleotides, the CDR3 is TGTGCCAGCAGCTTAGGCAGCTTGAGCTCTGGGGCCAACGTCCTGACTTTC.

This clonotype came up many times. The chain recombines TRBV6-5 with TRBJ2-7; D gene ambiguous. Deletions cut 2 bases from V and 7 bases from J, with 6 bases between. Per the germline V gene, CDR1 is MNHEY and CDR2 is SVGAGI. The CDR3 has 11 residues. The CDR3 sequence is CASSYGIEQYF. CDR3 coding DNA: TGTGCCAGCAGTTACGGTATAGAGCAGTACTTC.

The sample holds many counts of this clonotype. The rearrangement joins TRBV4-3 to TRBJ2-3; D may be TRBD2 (5 bases). Germline assignment: CDR1 LGHNA and CDR2 YSLEER. This CDR3 comprises 16 residues. Between the trimmed V and J ends, which lost 1 base and 2 bases, there was a span of 13 bases. Here the CDR3 reads CASSQAAGAATDTQYF. The CDR3, as DNA: TGCGCCAGCAGCCAAGCGGCGGGTGCGGCCACAGATACGCAGTATTTT.

At least ten counts were recorded for this clonotype. The chain carries TRBV14 and TRBJ2-5; D perhaps matches TRBD1 (5 bases). The CDR3 covers 13 residues. Per germline, CDR1 SGHDN and CDR2 FVKESK. Trimming left V 6 bases short and J 3 bases short, with 11 bases between. The CDR3 spells CASSRPREETQYF. The CDR3 DNA follows: TGTGCCAGCAGTCGACCCAGGGAAGAGACCCAGTACTTC. Full variable domain (rest looked up from reference TRBV14 and TRBJ2-5): EAGVTQFPSHSVIEKGQTVTLRCDPISGHDNLYWYRRVMGKEIKFLLHFVKESKQDESGMPNNRFLAERTGGTYSTLKVQPAELEDSGVYFCASSRPREETQYFGPGTRLLVL.

Many counts were recorded for this clonotype. The chain is built from TRBV28 and TRBJ2-3; D not certain. Deletions cut 2 bases from V and 4 bases from J, with 10 bases between. The V gene's germline CDR1 is MDHEN and CDR2 SYDVKM. This CDR3 has 14 residues. The CDR3 region is CASSLVLSADTQYF. In DNA form, the CDR3 reads TGTGCCAGCAGTTTAGTCCTTTCCGCAGATACGCAGTATTTT.

This clonotype was seen more than once but under ten times. The chain recombines TRBV4-3 with TRBJ2-7; unclear D gene. The CDR3 extends over 15 amino acids. Germline loops: CDR1 LGHNA, CDR2 YSLEER. The V and J ends lost 0 bases and 1 base respectively, with 10 bases between them. The CDR3 DNA reads TGCGCCAGCAGCCAAGAGATCGGCAGGTCCTACGAGCAGTACTTC. It is translated as CASSQEIGRSYEQYF.